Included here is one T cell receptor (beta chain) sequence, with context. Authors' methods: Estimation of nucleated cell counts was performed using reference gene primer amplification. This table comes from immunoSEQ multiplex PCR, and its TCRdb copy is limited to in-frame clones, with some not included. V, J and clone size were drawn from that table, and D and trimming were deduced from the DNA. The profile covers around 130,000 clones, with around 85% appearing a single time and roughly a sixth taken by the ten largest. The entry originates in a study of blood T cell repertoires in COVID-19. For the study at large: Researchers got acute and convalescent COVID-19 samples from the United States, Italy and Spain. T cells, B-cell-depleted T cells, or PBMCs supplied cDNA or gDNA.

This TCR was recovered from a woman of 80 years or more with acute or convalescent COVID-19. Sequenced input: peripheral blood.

DNA of the CDR3: TGTGCCAGCAGCTTTGAGAGGGACAGAACTTATTCACCCCTCCACTTT. It is translated as CASSFERDRTYSPLHF. The gene calls are TRBV7-4 and TRBJ1-6, with 7 bases that match TRBD1. Germline lookup yields CDR1 SGHVT and CDR2 SQSDAQ. The junction had 10 bases not matched to a gene; V was cut back by 3 bases and J by 8 bases. The CDR3 loop spans 16 amino acids.